This TCR beta chain was obtained from a study of cytomegalovirus exposure and HLA in healthy donors. Study overall: The 666 first-cohort repertoires shared a platform with the roughly 110 validation repertoires, as reported in a later analysis. Study-wide findings and caveats: Most observed TCR sequences were rare, whereas some public TCRs were detected in many donors.

Data came from immunoSEQ multiplex PCR; TCRdb stores just in-frame clones and leaves some out. The data hold over 45,000 clones, with approximately 95% observed a single time. Concerning this clone: Antigen unknown.

V lost 5 bases, J lost 2 bases, and 7 bases stayed unmatched. This CDR3 has 15 residues. CDR1 and CDR2 (germline): LNHDA, SQIVND (reference sequence). V gene TRBV19 combines with J gene TRBJ2-5, with 8 bases fitting TRBD1. This receptor was identified in a woman aged 18-30 years in good health and CMV-seronegative. Sequencing was performed on PBMCs. In nucleotides, the CDR3 is TGTGCCAGTAGTTCGGGACAGGTGGTTCAAGAGACCCAGTACTTC. As protein: CASSSGQVVQETQYF.